This TCR beta chain appears in the sequencing data of a study of identical twins. Germline V CDR1 and CDR2: SGHTA, FQGNSA. The CDR3 spans 15 residues. V was clipped by 6 bases and J by 5 bases, with 20 bases between them. The table lists this clonotype with a few counts. Its antigen remains unknown. Healthy Caucasians alone served as donors. In TCRdb, the 5' RACE reads were re-called with MiXCR into one record per CDR3 protein. The sample has just over 500,000 distinct CDR3 sequences; about 20% are singletons. Whole-study findings and limits: Models came in too low on out-of-frame TCR alpha sharing in monozygotic twins.

These data also formed part of another study, on T cells expressing NK-cell markers. From that second work: In sorted CD3+CD56+NKG2C+, CD3+CD56+NKG2C- and CD3+CD56-NKG2C+ T cells, TCR beta repertoires were obtained. Of CD8+ T cells, roughly 1.0-7.0% belonged to dominant NKG2C+ clonotypes in roughly six donors.

The V and J genes are TRBV7-2 and TRBJ2-7, with unresolved D. The sequencing input was CD4+ T cells sorted from blood. The source of this sequence is a woman aged 18 to 35 in good health. CDR3 sequence reads: CASRYSPTTRDEQYF. DNA for the CDR3: TGTGCCAGCAGATATTCCCCGACCACACGGGACGAGCAGTACTTC.